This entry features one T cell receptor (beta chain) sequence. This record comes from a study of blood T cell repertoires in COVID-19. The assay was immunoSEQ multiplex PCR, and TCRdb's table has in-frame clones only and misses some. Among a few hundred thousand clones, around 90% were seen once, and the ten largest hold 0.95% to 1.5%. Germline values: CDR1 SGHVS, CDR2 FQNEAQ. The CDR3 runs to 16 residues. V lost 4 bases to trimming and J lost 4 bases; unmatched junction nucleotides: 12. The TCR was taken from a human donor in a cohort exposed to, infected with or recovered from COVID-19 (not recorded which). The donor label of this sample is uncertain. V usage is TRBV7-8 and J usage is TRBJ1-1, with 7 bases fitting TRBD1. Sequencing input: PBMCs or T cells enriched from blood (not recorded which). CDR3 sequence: CASSSRHATGTTEAFF. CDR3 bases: TGTGCCAGCAGCTCCCGTCACGCGACAGGGACCACTGAAGCTTTCTTT.